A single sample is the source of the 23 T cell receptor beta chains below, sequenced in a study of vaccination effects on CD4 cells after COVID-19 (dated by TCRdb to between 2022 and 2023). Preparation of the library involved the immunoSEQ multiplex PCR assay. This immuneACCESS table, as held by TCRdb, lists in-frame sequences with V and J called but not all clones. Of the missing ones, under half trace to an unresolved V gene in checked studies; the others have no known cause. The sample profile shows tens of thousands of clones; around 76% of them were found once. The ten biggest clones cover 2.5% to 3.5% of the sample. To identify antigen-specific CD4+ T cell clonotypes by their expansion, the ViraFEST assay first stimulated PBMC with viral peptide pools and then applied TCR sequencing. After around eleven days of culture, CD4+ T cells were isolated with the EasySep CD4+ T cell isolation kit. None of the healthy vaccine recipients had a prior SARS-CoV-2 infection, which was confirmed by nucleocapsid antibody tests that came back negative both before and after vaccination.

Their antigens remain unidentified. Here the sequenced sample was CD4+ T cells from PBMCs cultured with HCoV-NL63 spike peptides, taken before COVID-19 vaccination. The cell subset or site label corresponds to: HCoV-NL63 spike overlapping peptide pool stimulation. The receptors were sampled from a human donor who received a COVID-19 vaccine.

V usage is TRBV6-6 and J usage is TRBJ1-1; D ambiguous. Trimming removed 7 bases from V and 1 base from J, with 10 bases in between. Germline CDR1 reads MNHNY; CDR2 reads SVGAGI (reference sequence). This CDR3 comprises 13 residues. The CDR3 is CASTDTSNTEAFF. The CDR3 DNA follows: TGTGCCAGCACCGACACGTCGAACACTGAAGCTTTCTTT.

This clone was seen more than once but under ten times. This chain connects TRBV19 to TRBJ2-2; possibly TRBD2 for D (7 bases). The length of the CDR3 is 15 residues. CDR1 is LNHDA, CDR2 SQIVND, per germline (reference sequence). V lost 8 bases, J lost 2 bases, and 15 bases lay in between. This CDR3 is CASWYAGANTGELFF. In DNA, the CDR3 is TGTGCCAGTTGGTACGCGGGGGCCAACACCGGGGAGCTGTTTTTT.

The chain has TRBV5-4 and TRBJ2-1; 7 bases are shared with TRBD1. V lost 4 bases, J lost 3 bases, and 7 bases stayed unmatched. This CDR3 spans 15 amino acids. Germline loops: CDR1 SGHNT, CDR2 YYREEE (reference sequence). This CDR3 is CASSIGTAGYNEQFF. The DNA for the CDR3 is TGTGCCAGCAGCATCGGGACAGCCGGCTACAATGAGCAGTTCTTC. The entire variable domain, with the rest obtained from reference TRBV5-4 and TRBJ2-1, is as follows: ETGVTQSPTHLIKTRGQQVTLRCSSQSGHNTVSWYQQALGQGPQFIFQYYREEENGRGNFPPRFSGLQFPNYSSELNVNALELDDSALYLCASSIGTAGYNEQFFGPGTRLTVL.

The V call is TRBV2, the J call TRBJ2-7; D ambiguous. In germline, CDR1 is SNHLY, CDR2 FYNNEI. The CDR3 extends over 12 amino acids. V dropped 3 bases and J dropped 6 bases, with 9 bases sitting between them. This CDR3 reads CASSDFVIEQYV. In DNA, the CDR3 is TGTGCCAGCAGTGACTTCGTTATCGAGCAGTACGTC.

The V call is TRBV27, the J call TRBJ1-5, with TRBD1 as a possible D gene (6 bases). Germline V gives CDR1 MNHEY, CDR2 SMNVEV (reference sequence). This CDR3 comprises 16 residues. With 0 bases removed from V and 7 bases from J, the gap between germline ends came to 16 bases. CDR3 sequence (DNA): TGTGCCAGCAGTTTATCGGGTGGGGACACTCGGCAGCCCCAGCATTTT. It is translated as CASSLSGGDTRQPQHF.

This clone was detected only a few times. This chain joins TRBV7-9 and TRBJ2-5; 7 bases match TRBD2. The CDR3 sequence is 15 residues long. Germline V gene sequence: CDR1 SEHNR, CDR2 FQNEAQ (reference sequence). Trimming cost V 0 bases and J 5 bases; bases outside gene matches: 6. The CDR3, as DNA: TGTGCCAGCAGCTTAGCCACCGGGACTACCGAGACCCAGTACTTC. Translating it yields CASSLATGTTETQYF.

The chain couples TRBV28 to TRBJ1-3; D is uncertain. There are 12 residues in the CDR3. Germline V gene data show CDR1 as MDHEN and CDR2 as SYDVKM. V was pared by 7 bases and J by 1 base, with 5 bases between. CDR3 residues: CASTPSGNTIYF. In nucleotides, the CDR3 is TGTGCCAGCACCCCATCTGGAAACACCATATATTTT.

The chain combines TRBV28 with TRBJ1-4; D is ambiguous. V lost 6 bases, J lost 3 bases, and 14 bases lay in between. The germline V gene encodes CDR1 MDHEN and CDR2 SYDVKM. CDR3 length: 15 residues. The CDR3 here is CASRNIKGSNEKLFF. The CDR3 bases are TGTGCCAGCAGGAACATAAAGGGTTCTAATGAAAAACTGTTTTTT.

The CDR3 DNA reads TGTGCCAGCAGCCGCCGGGGAAATAACCCGGAGCAGTACGTC. It codes for CASSRRGNNPEQYV. This chain connects TRBV5-6 to TRBJ2-7; possible D gene TRBD2, 5 bases. The CDR3 sequence is 14 residues long. The germline V gene has CDR1 SGHDT and CDR2 YYEEEE. V lost 4 bases and J lost 7, with 18 bases in between.

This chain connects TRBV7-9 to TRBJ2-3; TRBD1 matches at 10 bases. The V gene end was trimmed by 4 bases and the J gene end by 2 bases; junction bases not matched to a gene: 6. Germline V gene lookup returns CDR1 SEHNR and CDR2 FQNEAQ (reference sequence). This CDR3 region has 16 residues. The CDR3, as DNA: TGTGCCAGCAGCTCCGGGACAGGGGTTGACACAGATACGCAGTATTTT. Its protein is CASSSGTGVDTDTQYF.

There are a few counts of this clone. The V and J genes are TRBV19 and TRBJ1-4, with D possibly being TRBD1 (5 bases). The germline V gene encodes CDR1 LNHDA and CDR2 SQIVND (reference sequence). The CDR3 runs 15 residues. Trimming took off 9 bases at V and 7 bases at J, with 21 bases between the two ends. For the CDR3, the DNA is TGTGCCAGCGGGTCCCGACAGTTCGGTCTTGAAAAACTGTTTTTT. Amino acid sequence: CASGSRQFGLEKLFF. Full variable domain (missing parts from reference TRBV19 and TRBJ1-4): DGGITQSPKYLFRKEGQNVTLSCEQNLNHDAMYWYRQDPGQGLRLIYYSQIVNDFQKGDIAEGYSVSREKKESFPLTVTSAQKNPTAFYLCASGSRQFGLEKLFFGSGTQLSVL.

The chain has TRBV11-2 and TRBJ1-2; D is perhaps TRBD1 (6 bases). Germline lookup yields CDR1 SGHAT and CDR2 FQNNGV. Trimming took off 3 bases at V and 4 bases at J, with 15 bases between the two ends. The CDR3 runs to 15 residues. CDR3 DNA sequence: TGTGCCAGCAGCTTCCGTCTGACAGGCGGCTATGGCTACACCTTC. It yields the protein CASSFRLTGGYGYTF.

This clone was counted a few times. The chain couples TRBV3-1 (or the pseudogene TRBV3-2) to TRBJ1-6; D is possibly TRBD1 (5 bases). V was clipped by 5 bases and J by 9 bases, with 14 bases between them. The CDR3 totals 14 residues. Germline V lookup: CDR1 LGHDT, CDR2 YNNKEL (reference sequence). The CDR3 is CASSFRDGSSPLHF. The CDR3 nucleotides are TGTGCCAGCAGCTTCCGGGACGGATCTTCACCCCTCCACTTT.

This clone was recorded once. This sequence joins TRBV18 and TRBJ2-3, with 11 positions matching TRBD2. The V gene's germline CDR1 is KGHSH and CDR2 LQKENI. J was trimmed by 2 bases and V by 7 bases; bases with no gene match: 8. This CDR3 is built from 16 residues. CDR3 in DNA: TGTGCCAGCTATACAGGACTAGCGGGTAACACAGATACGCAGTATTTT. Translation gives CASYTGLAGNTDTQYF.

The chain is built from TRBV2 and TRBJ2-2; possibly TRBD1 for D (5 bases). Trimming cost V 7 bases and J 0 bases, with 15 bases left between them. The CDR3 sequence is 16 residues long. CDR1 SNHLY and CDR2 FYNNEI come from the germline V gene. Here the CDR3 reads CASNIDSPANTGELFF. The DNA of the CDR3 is TGTGCCAGCAACATCGACAGCCCTGCGAACACCGGGGAGCTGTTTTTT.

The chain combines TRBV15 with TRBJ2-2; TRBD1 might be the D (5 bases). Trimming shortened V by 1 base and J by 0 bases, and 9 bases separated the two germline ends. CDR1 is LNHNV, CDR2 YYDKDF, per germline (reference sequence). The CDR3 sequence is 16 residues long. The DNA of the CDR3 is TGTGCCACCAGCAGAGTTTGGGGCTCGAACACCGGGGAGCTGTTTTTT. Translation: CATSRVWGSNTGELFF.

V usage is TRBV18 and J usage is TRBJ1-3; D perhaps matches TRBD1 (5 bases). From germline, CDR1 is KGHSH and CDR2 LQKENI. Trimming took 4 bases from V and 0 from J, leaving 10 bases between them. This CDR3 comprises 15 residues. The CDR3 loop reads CASSQTGTSGNTIYF. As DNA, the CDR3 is TGTGCCAGCTCACAAACCGGGACCTCTGGAAACACCATATATTTT.

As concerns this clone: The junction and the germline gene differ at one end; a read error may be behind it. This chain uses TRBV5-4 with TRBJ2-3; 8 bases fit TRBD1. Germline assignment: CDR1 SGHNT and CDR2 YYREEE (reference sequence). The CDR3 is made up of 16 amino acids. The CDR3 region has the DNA TGTGCCAGCAGCTTCACGAGCCAGGGGGCCGAAGATACGCAATATTTT. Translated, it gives CASSFTSQGAEDTQYF.

The CDR3 region is CASSLQGAGNTIYF. CDR3 DNA sequence: TGTGCCAGCAGCCTACAGGGGGCTGGAAACACCATATATTTT. The J gene is TRBJ1-3, the V gene TRBV3-1 (or the pseudogene TRBV3-2), with 8 bases aligning to TRBD1. V lost 4 bases, J lost 2 bases, and 1 base stayed unmatched. The CDR3 loop spans 14 amino acids. Germline V gene sequence: CDR1 LGHDT, CDR2 YNNKEL (reference sequence).

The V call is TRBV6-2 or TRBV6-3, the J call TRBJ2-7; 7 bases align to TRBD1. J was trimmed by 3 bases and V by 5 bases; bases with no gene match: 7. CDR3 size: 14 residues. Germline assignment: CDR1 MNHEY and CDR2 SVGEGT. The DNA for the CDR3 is TGTGCCAGCAGTCCCCCCGGGACAGACTACGAGCAGTACGTC. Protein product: CASSPPGTDYEQYV.

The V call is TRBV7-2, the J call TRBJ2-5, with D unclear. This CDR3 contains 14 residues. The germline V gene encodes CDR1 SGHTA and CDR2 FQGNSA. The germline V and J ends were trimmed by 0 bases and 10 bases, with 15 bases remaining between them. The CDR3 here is CASSLALVSGIQYF. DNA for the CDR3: TGTGCCAGCAGCTTAGCGCTTGTTAGTGGAATCCAGTACTTC.

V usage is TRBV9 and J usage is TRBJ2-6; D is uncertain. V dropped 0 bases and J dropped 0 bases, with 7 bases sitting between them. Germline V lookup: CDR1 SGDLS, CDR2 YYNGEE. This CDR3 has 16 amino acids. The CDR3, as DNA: TGTGCCAGCAGCGTAGGTCATTCCTCTGGGGCCAACGTCCTGACTTTC. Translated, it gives CASSVGHSSGANVLTF.

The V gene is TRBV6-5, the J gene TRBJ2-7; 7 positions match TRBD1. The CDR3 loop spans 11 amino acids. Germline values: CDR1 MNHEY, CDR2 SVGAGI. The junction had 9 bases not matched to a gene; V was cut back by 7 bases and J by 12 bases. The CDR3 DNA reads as TGTGCCAGCACCCTGGGGACAGCTTTGTACGTC. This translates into CASTLGTALYV.